This record concerns one T cell receptor beta chain sequence. Its antigen is undetermined. Only in-frame clones appear in the TCRdb table, and some are missing; sequencing was by immunoSEQ multiplex PCR. The sample has more than 20,000 clones, about 80% seen once. The V and J ends lost 4 bases and 4 bases respectively, with 25 bases between them. The germline gives CDR1 MDHEN, CDR2 SYDVKM. CDR3 length equals 18 residues. Unexposed donor CD4+ T cells date from about 2011-2018, before the COVID-19 pandemic. The cells were cultured for roughly 11 days before CD4+ T cells were isolated. The source of the sample is a study of CD4 T cells in relation to SARS-CoV-2 and coronaviruses. Overall study context: The negative reference was HIV-1 Nef peptide pool or peptide-free culture.

Study conclusions and caveats: Monoreactive clones expanded significantly more to SARS-CoV-2 than crossreactive clones did.

The TCR sequence derives from a human donor in good health. The material sequenced was CD4+ T cells from PBMCs, cultured in vitro. The V and J genes are TRBV28 and TRBJ1-2, with a weak D call TRBD1 (6 bases). The CDR3 region has the DNA TGTGCCAGCAGTTCCTCACCCGGGACATTAATTTTGTTCTATGGCTACACCTTC. Amino acids: CASSSSPGTLILFYGYTF.